This T cell receptor (beta chain) emerged from a study of human versus mouse CDR3 diversity and MHC coevolution. Study at large: The immunoSEQ assay reportedly detects one in 200,000 T cells.

Study-wide results and limits: Human CDR3s averaged more deletions and insertions than mouse CDR3s. Clonal inequality was lowest in most of the three human donors. iCHAO1 estimated the human TCR beta repertoire at some 1.6 million clonotypes.

Remarks on this clone: Its antigen remains unknown.

V lost 5 bases and J 0 bases, leaving 14 bases between the germline ends. The CDR3 spans 17 residues. Germline-derived CDR1 and CDR2 are MDHEN and SYDVKM. Repertoires were generated with immunoSEQ multiplex PCR, while TCRdb's copy carries only in-frame clones and drops some. The sample holds roughly 81,000 clones, 93% seen once. V is TRBV28 and J is TRBJ2-6; tentatively, D is TRBD2 (6 bases). The specimen sequenced was naive CD4+ T cells from blood. Subset given: CD45RO-negative CD62L-positive naive CD4 T cells. This sequence was found in a person between 25 and 70 years old in good health. The CDR3 DNA is TGTGCCAGCAGTGGGGGGTCGACTCTCTCTGGGGCCAACGTCCTGACTTTC. Protein sequence: CASSGGSTLSGANVLTF.